This TCR beta chain stems from a study of blood T cells in healthy people across ages. General study findings and limits: Age showed a roughly linear inverse relationship with TCR beta diversity per million T cells. Among long-lived donors, naive CD4+ cells were more numerous and diversity higher than in aged donors.

Comments on this clonotype: Antigen unknown.

V was trimmed by 5 bases and J by 0 bases, leaving 14 bases between them. From germline, CDR1 is SGHDN and CDR2 FVKESK. This CDR3 has 15 residues. Collection of approximately 9.3 milliliters of peripheral blood was performed for each donor. The use of a sample-barcoded 5' primer and a J-beta primer mix characterized a second PCR of roughly 7 to 12 cycles. Researchers report that a template-switch adaptor with 12 random nucleotides tagged each cDNA molecule. TCRdb reanalysed the 5' RACE reads using MiXCR and keeps one entry per CDR3 protein. The data show about 1.8 million distinct CDR3 sequences, around half seen once.

The chain uses TRBV14 and TRBJ2-7, with no clear D. This sequence originates from a woman in her thirties or forties in good health. Material for sequencing was blood. In nucleotides, the CDR3 is TGTGCCAGCAGCGACCCGGGCCATAGCTCCTACGAGCAGTACTTC. Translating gives CASSDPGHSSYEQYF. The whole variable domain, filled in from reference TRBV14 and TRBJ2-7, reads EAGVTQFPSHSVIEKGQTVTLRCDPISGHDNLYWYRRVMGKEIKFLLHFVKESKQDESGMPNNRFLAERTGGTYSTLKVQPAELEDSGVYFCASSDPGHSSYEQYFGPGTRLTVT.